These T cell receptor beta chains were read from a single sample in a study of shared clonotypes between healthy human individuals. Profiled with immunoSEQ multiplex PCR; TCRdb holds only in-frame clones, not every one. Of roughly 1,800,000 clones in the sample, about 95% were seen once. The sample consisted of naive CD8+ T cells sorted from blood. All receptors derive from a man aged 18 to 29 in good health. Both conserved end residues are part of each CDR3. Fields, in order: J gene, clone size, V gene, D gene, CDR3 protein, CDR3 DNA. The D gene is left open where the match is weak. Clone size is given for some rows only: seen once, a few or many times, or a class if the clone is expanded.

j_gene: TRBJ2-7; abundance: .; v_gene: TRBV7-9; d_gene: TRBD1; CDR3aa: CASSPWTGAYEQYF; CDR3nt: TGTGCCAGCAGCCCTTGGACAGGGGCCTACGAGCAGTACTTC
j_gene: TRBJ1-5; abundance: .; v_gene: TRBV27; d_gene: .; CDR3aa: CASSPSEGPSNQPQHF; CDR3nt: TGTGCCAGCAGTCCCTCGGAAGGGCCGAGCAATCAGCCCCAGCATTTT
j_gene: TRBJ2-5; abundance: .; v_gene: TRBV10-2; d_gene: .; CDR3aa: CASSDPDRPQETQYF; CDR3nt: TGCGCCAGCAGTGACCCAGACAGGCCCCAAGAGACCCAGTACTTC
j_gene: TRBJ2-7; abundance: .; v_gene: TRBV4-3; d_gene: .; CDR3aa: CASSTGLGYEQYF; CDR3nt: TGCGCCAGCAGCACGGGCCTCGGCTACGAGCAGTACTTC
j_gene: TRBJ1-2; abundance: once; v_gene: TRBV9; d_gene: .; CDR3aa: CASSLTRHGYTF; CDR3nt: TGTGCCAGCAGCCTCACCCGGCATGGCTACACCTTC
j_gene: TRBJ2-2; abundance: .; v_gene: TRBV18; d_gene: TRBD2; CDR3aa: CASERRETANTGELFF; CDR3nt: TGTGCCAGCGAGAGGCGGGAGACCGCGAACACCGGGGAGCTGTTTTTT
j_gene: TRBJ1-2; abundance: .; v_gene: TRBV28; d_gene: .; CDR3aa: CASSWPGAGYGYTF; CDR3nt: TGTGCCAGCAGTTGGCCGGGGGCCGGCTATGGCTACACCTTC
j_gene: TRBJ1-4; abundance: .; v_gene: TRBV4-2; d_gene: TRBD1; CDR3aa: CASSEGQDEEKLFF; CDR3nt: TGTGCCAGCAGCGAGGGACAGGATGAAGAAAAACTGTTTTTT
j_gene: TRBJ2-3; abundance: .; v_gene: TRBV29-1; d_gene: .; CDR3aa: CSVPGGPPDTQYF; CDR3nt: TGCAGCGTTCCGGGTGGACCCCCAGATACGCAGTATTTT
j_gene: TRBJ2-2; abundance: .; v_gene: TRBV4-3; d_gene: .; CDR3aa: CASSQDRGDTGELFF; CDR3nt: TGCGCCAGCAGCCAAGATAGGGGCGACACCGGGGAGCTGTTTTTT
j_gene: TRBJ2-2; abundance: .; v_gene: TRBV10-3; d_gene: .; CDR3aa: CAISDEGGEGTGELFF; CDR3nt: TGTGCCATCAGTGACGAAGGGGGAGAAGGGACCGGGGAGCTGTTTTTT
j_gene: TRBJ2-7; abundance: .; v_gene: TRBV25-1; d_gene: .; CDR3aa: CASREGGSSREQYF; CDR3nt: TGTGCCAGCAGGGAGGGGGGCTCCAGCCGCGAGCAGTACTTC
j_gene: TRBJ1-2; abundance: .; v_gene: TRBV30; d_gene: .; CDR3aa: CAWSVLIGAGYDGYTF; CDR3nt: TGTGCCTGGAGTGTACTAATAGGGGCCGGCTATGATGGCTACACCTTC